This TCR beta chain was found in a study of T cells in Graves' hyperthyroidism and ophthalmopathy. TCR beta CDR3 region amplification was performed from RNA transcripts. A first-round RT-PCR of the TCR CDR3 used the HTBI primer set. A single record per CDR3 protein comes from TCRdb applying MiXCR to the multiplex PCR reads. The table records 540,000 or so distinct CDR3 sequences, less than 20% of them present only once. Per germline, CDR1 LGHNA and CDR2 YSLEER. The CDR3 is 15 amino acids. The trim removed 3 bases at V and 5 bases at J, leaving 1 base unmatched. The authors deemed Graves' hyperthyroidism stable absent ophthalmopathy progression within 18 months. Whole-study results and caveats: Most expanded thyroid clonotypes above 0.001 recurred in blood.

This clonotype was picked up a small number of times. Its target is unknown. Material: blood. The V and J genes are TRBV4-3 and TRBJ2-3; TRBD2 agrees at 14 bases. The source of this sequence is a woman younger than 45 with Graves' hyperthyroidism. The CDR3 protein is CASSQTSGGGDTQYF. As DNA, the CDR3 is TGCGCCAGCAGCCAGACTAGCGGGGGGGGAGATACGCAGTATTTT.